The T cell receptor (beta chain) described here comes from a study of shared clonotypes between healthy human individuals. Notes on the study in general: Sharing of clonotypes among donors was expected to vary with sequencing depth. Naive subsets usually exceeded memory subsets in estimated richness.

In regard to this clone: Its cognate antigen is unknown.

Clones were sequenced by immunoSEQ multiplex PCR, and TCRdb holds only the in-frame ones, with some missing. The data show approximately 2.1 million clones, with 85% to 95% seen just once and 0.35% to 0.5% held by the top ten. CDR3 size: 18 residues. With 1 base clipped from V and 5 bases from J, the junction kept 8 bases outside the gene matches. CDR1 is SGDLS, CDR2 YYNGEE, per germline. V and J are TRBV9 and TRBJ2-3; 15 bases fit TRBD2. The sequencing sample was made of naive CD4+ T cells from PBMCs. Indicated subset: CD45RA+ positively selected. The receptor comes from a man younger than 30 in good health. Some clones in this sample may be carry-over from other donors' samples. CDR3 residues: CASSVTLRTSGRGDTQYF. DNA of the CDR3: TGTGCCAGCAGCGTAACATTAAGGACTAGCGGGAGGGGAGATACGCAGTATTTT.